The next 8 T cell receptor beta chains were all read from a single sample in a study of blood T cells in healthy people across ages. A second PCR, run for roughly 7 to 11 cycles, used a sample-barcoded 5' primer plus a J-beta primer mix. Each CDR3 protein is one row after TCRdb ran MiXCR on the 5' RACE reads. Among some 760,000 distinct CDR3 sequences listed, just under 25% were seen once. These data were also reused for a study on T cells of mothers and their children.

Sequenced material: blood. These receptors were obtained from a boy between 5 and 17 years old in good health.

Only a few counts were recorded for this clonotype. The J gene is TRBJ2-5, the V gene TRBV20-1; D is unclear. The germline V gene has CDR1 DFQATT and CDR2 SNEGSKA (reference sequence). This CDR3 contains 11 residues. V was cut by 7 bases and J by 4 bases, with 10 bases left in between. The CDR3 sequence is CSGKDGETQYF. The CDR3 nucleotides are TGCAGTGGGAAGGACGGAGAGACCCAGTACTTC.

This clonotype showed up just a few times. The J gene is TRBJ1-5, the V gene TRBV29-1; possible D gene TRBD1, 5 bases. CDR3 size: 13 residues. With 0 bases removed from V and 4 bases from J, the gap between germline ends came to 7 bases. Germline V gene sequence: CDR1 SQVTM, CDR2 ANQGSEA. In nucleotides, the CDR3 is TGCAGCGTTGAAGAGGGGCAAAATCAGCCCCAGCATTTT. This sequence encodes CSVEEGQNQPQHF. The whole variable domain, filled in from reference TRBV29-1 and TRBJ1-5, reads SAVISQKPSRDICQRGTSLTIQCQVDSQVTMMFWYRQQPGQSLTLIATANQGSEATYESGFVIDKFPISRPNLTFSTLTVSNMSPEDSSIYLCSVEEGQNQPQHFGDGTRLSIL.

The chain combines TRBV14 with TRBJ2-5, with D possibly being TRBD2 (6 bases). The CDR3 is 14 amino acids. Germline loops: CDR1 SGHDN, CDR2 FVKESK. V was shortened by 5 bases and J by 4 bases, with 14 bases between the two germline ends. The DNA of the CDR3 is TGTGCCAGCAGCGTTCGTGGAGGGAGAGAGACCCAGTACTTC. Translating it yields CASSVRGGRETQYF.

The chain joins TRBV11-2 to TRBJ2-1, with D possibly matching TRBD1 (5 bases). The CDR3 sequence is 12 residues long. Trimming pared 5 bases from V and 12 bases from J, leaving 14 bases between. Germline V gene sequence: CDR1 SGHAT, CDR2 FQNNGV. The CDR3 loop is CASSPGRGVQFF. The CDR3 coding sequence is TGTGCCAGCAGCCCAGGAAGGGGTGTGCAGTTCTTC.

J is TRBJ1-2 and V is TRBV20-1; D is possibly TRBD1 (6 bases). From germline, CDR1 is DFQATT and CDR2 SNEGSKA (reference sequence). V lost 0 bases and J 5 bases, leaving 16 bases between the germline ends. This CDR3 is built from 15 residues. CDR3 sequence: CSARDPEQGDYGYTF. CDR3 in DNA: TGCAGTGCTAGAGATCCGGAACAGGGTGATTATGGCTACACCTTC.

This clonotype turned up a few times. The chain joins TRBV5-1 to TRBJ2-1, with TRBD2 identical over 8 bases. The CDR3 is made up of 14 amino acids. The J segment lost 9 bases and the V segment lost 6 bases, leaving 11 bases of the junction unmatched. Germline V lookup: CDR1 SGHRS, CDR2 YFSETQ. This CDR3 is CASTLSGSGGEQFF. In DNA, the CDR3 is TGCGCCAGCACCCTCAGCGGGAGTGGCGGTGAGCAGTTCTTC.

CDR3 loop: CASSHRRTGGTSGRVGTDTQYF. CDR3 DNA: TGTGCCAGCAGCCACAGAAGGACAGGAGGGACTAGCGGGAGGGTTGGCACAGATACGCAGTATTTT. The chain couples TRBV27 to TRBJ2-3; 16 bases map to TRBD2. Trimming removed 6 bases from V and 1 base from J; junction bases left unmatched: 19. CDR1 is MNHEY and CDR2 is SMNVEV in the germline V gene (reference sequence). This CDR3 spans 22 amino acids.

The V call is TRBV4-3, the J call TRBJ2-7, with D possibly matching TRBD2 (6 bases). The CDR3 spans 16 residues. CDR1 is LGHNA and CDR2 is YSLEER in the germline V gene. V gave up 0 bases and J gave up 3 bases, with 15 bases separating them. In nucleotides, the CDR3 is TGCGCCAGCAGCCAAGATGGTGTCGGGGGTAGCTACGAGCAGTACTTC. It is translated as CASSQDGVGGSYEQYF.